This T cell receptor beta chain was identified in a study of shared clonotypes between healthy human individuals. Study-level information: Plates per donor: three CD4 naive, three CD4 memory, two CD8 naive, one CD8 memory.

This CDR3 contains 15 residues. V was pared by 8 bases and J by 6 bases, with 23 bases between. Germline loops: CDR1 SQVTM, CDR2 ANQGSEA. Study conclusions and caveats: Sharing across four donors was highest in naive CD4 (around 5%) and lowest in memory CD8 (roughly 0.4%).

Produced via immunoSEQ multiplex PCR; TCRdb's table is partial and in-frame only. The table shows around 350,000 clones, with more than 60% occurring only once. As for this clone: The antigen remains unidentified.

The chain carries TRBV29-1 and TRBJ2-1; either TRBD1 or TRBD2 may supply D (5 bases each). The material sequenced was memory CD4+ T cells sorted from blood. Subset specified: CD45RA-negative fraction. This TCR was sampled from a man younger than 45 in good health. The CDR3 coding sequence is TGCAGCCTCTCGGGGCAGGGTCGGTCCCGCAATGAGCAGTTCTTC. It specifies CSLSGQGRSRNEQFF.